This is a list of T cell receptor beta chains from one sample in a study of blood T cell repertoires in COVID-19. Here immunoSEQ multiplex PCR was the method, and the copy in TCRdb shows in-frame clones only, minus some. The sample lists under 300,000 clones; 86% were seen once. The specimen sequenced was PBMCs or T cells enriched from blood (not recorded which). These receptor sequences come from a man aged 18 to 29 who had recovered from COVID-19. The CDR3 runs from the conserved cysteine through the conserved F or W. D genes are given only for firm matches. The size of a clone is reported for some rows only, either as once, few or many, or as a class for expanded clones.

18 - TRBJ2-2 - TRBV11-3 TGTGCCAGCAGCTTAGAGTCCTGGGGGACACTCAACACCGGGGAGCTGTTTTTT CASSLESWGTLNTGELFF
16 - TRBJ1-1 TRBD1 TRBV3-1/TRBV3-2 TGTGCCAGCAGCCTAAGACCGGGACAGGGGTCGCTGGAAGCTTTCTTT CASSLRPGQGSLEAFF
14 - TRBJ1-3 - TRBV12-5 TGTGCTAGTGGTTTGGCCGAGGCTGGAAACACCATATATTTT CASGLAEAGNTIYF
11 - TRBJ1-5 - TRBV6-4 TGTGCCAGCAGTGACATCTGGCCCCAGCATTTT CASSDIWPQHF
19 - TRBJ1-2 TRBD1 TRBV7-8 TGTGCCAGCAGCTTTTTGTCCCGGACAGGGGGGGCAGCTAACTATGGCTACACCTTC CASSFLSRTGGAANYGYTF
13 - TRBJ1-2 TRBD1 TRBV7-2 TGTGCCAGCAGCTTAGTCAGGGACAGTGGCTACACCTTC CASSLVRDSGYTF
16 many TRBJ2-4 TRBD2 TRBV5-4 TGTGCCAGCAGCGCCGGACTAGCGGGAGATACGGACATTCAGTACTTC CASSAGLAGDTDIQYF
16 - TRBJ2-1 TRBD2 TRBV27 TGTGCCAGCAGTTCGGGACTAGCGTCGGAAGAGGGTGAGCAGTTCTTC CASSSGLASEEGEQFF
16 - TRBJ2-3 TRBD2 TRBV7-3 TGTGCCAGCAGCTTACAGGGCGGGAGCCTCACAGATACGCAGTATTTT CASSLQGGSLTDTQYF
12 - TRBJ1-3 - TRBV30 TGTGCCTATAACGGGGGTGGAAACACCATATATTTT CAYNGGGNTIYF